This T cell receptor beta chain was recorded in a study of blood T cell repertoires in COVID-19. Across the whole study: Samples representing acute and convalescent COVID-19 were sourced from the United States, Italy and Spain.

Assignment of participants to cohorts was predicated upon participant-reported clinical history. TCRdb keeps only in-frame clones here, not all; method: immunoSEQ multiplex PCR. The data show approximately 390,000 clones, roughly 89% seen once. Input material: PBMCs or T cells enriched from blood (not recorded which). This TCR was sampled from a woman in her fifties or sixties who had recovered from COVID-19.

The CDR3 nucleotides are TGTGCCAGCAGCCCTGCTACTCTGAGACTAGCGGGGGGCTACAATGAGCAGTTCTTC. It codes for CASSPATLRLAGGYNEQFF. The chain links TRBV7-2 to TRBJ2-1, with TRBD2 identical over 13 bases. There are 19 residues in the CDR3. V dropped 5 bases and J dropped 3; count of bases not matched to a gene: 13. In germline, CDR1 is SGHTA, CDR2 FQGNSA.